This is a list of T cell receptor beta chains from one sample in a study of OX40 agonist ivuxolimab in advanced cancers. Sequenced by immunoSEQ multiplex PCR; TCRdb stores in-frame clones only, minus some. The profile shows over 55,000 clones, roughly 84% of them singletons. The specimen comprised CD4+ or CD8+ T cells sorted from blood, sampled in a trial of the OX40 agonist ivuxolimab. The receptors were gathered from an adult with an advanced solid tumor such as melanoma, head and neck, liver or kidney cancer. CDR3s leave out the opening cysteine and the closing phenylalanine or tryptophan. A D gene is named only where the DNA matches it firmly.

d_gene: TRBD2; v_gene: TRBV7-2; CDR3aa: ASSAQRGGRFDEQF
d_gene: TRBD2; v_gene: TRBV28; CDR3aa: ASSFISGRGKDTQY
d_gene: .; v_gene: TRBV27; CDR3aa: ASRVTGAYGYT
d_gene: TRBD1; v_gene: TRBV19; CDR3aa: ASRTTGGGNQPQH
d_gene: .; v_gene: TRBV11-2; CDR3aa: ASSFGQPNEKLF
d_gene: .; v_gene: TRBV6-5; CDR3aa: ASSYTGYTEAF
d_gene: TRBD1; v_gene: TRBV6-1; CDR3aa: ATGDRGGDGYT
d_gene: TRBD1; v_gene: TRBV28; CDR3aa: ASEGQIRNQPQH
d_gene: TRBD1; v_gene: TRBV5-1; CDR3aa: ASSLTTGGTGELF
d_gene: .; v_gene: TRBV29-1; CDR3aa: SVERGYTEAF
d_gene: .; v_gene: TRBV28; CDR3aa: ASSSGGWELF
d_gene: .; v_gene: TRBV11-3; CDR3aa: ASSLGGSGNTIY
d_gene: TRBD1; v_gene: TRBV7-7; CDR3aa: ASSLDRGIQETQY
d_gene: .; v_gene: TRBV9; CDR3aa: ASSKTDSVGAF
d_gene: .; v_gene: TRBV7-9; CDR3aa: ASSLSGGPGYGYT
d_gene: .; v_gene: TRBV13; CDR3aa: ASSLGRWGESSGANVLT
d_gene: .; v_gene: TRBV7-3; CDR3aa: ASSPTSAETGELF
d_gene: .; v_gene: TRBV7-2; CDR3aa: ASSLSGSNEKLF
d_gene: TRBD1; v_gene: TRBV6-4; CDR3aa: ASNGDSTLEQY
d_gene: .; v_gene: TRBV27; CDR3aa: ASSLSGRDTDTQY
d_gene: .; v_gene: TRBV6-1; CDR3aa: ASESSGANVLT
d_gene: .; v_gene: TRBV30; CDR3aa: AWNNKNTEAF
d_gene: TRBD1; v_gene: TRBV6-1; CDR3aa: ASSEGDRGYSGYT
d_gene: .; v_gene: TRBV10-3; CDR3aa: AINSGPASGSYEQY
d_gene: TRBD2; v_gene: TRBV7-3; CDR3aa: ASSSLAGGSYEQY
d_gene: .; v_gene: TRBV5-4; CDR3aa: ASSREVGGTQY
d_gene: .; v_gene: TRBV27; CDR3aa: ASSLLGASEAF
d_gene: .; v_gene: TRBV5-1; CDR3aa: ASSLRGARQETQY
d_gene: .; v_gene: TRBV15; CDR3aa: ATSSPQSPGD
d_gene: .; v_gene: TRBV5-1; CDR3aa: ASLKASSTDTQY
d_gene: .; v_gene: TRBV6-6; CDR3aa: ASSAGNSNQPQH
d_gene: .; v_gene: TRBV6-5; CDR3aa: ASSYRPGQSYGYT
d_gene: .; v_gene: TRBV30; CDR3aa: AWSAIGQKETQY
d_gene: .; v_gene: TRBV6-5; CDR3aa: ASSTGGRGLGYT
d_gene: .; v_gene: TRBV29-1; CDR3aa: SVFSRYGGSNTEAF
d_gene: TRBD1; v_gene: TRBV6-6; CDR3aa: ASSSSPGGLNTEAF
d_gene: TRBD1; v_gene: TRBV11-2; CDR3aa: ASSLWLGQGPEKLF
d_gene: .; v_gene: TRBV28; CDR3aa: ASSPRWATWTEAF
d_gene: .; v_gene: TRBV2; CDR3aa: ASLSGTQDTQY
d_gene: .; v_gene: TRBV30; CDR3aa: AWSVRGSMNTEAF
d_gene: TRBD2; v_gene: TRBV11-2; CDR3aa: ASSLGGGDYNEQF